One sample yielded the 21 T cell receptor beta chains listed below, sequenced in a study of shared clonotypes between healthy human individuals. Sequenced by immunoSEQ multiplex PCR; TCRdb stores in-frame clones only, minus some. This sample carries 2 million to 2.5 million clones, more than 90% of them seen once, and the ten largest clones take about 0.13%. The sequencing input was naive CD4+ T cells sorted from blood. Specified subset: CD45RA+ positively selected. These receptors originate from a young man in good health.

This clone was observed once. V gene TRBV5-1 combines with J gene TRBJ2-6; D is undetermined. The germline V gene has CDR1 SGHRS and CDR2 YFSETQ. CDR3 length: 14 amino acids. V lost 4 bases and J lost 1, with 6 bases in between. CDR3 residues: CASSIGSGANVLTF. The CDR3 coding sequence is TGCGCCAGCAGCATAGGATCTGGGGCCAACGTCCTGACTTTC.

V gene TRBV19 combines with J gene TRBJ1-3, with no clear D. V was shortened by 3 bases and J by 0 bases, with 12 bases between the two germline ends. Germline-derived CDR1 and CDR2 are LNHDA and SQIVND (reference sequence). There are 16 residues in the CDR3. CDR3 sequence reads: CASSIRTLRSGNTIYF. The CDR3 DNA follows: TGTGCCAGTAGTATTAGAACCCTCCGCTCTGGAAACACCATATATTTT.

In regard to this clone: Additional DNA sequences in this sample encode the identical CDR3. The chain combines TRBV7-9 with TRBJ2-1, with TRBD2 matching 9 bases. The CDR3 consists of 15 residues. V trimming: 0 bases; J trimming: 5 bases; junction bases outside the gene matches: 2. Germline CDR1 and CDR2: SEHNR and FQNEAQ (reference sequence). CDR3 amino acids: CASSLASGGDNEQFF. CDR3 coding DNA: TGTGCCAGCAGCTTAGCTAGCGGGGGTGACAATGAGCAGTTCTTC.

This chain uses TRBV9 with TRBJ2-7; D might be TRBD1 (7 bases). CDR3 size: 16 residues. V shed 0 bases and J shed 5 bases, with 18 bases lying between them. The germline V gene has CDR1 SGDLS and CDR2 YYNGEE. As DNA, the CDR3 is TGTGCCAGCAGCGTAGGACCCAGGGGGGTTTCCGACGAGCAGTACTTC. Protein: CASSVGPRGVSDEQYF.

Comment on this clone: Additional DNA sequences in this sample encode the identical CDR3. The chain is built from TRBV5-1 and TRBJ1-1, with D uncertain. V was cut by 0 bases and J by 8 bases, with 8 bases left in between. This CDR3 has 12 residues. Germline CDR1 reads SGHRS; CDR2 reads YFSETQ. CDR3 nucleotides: TGCGCCAGCAGCTTGGTTGGAACGGAAGCTTTCTTT. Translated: CASSLVGTEAFF. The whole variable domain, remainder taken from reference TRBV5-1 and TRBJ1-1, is KAGVTQTPRYLIKTRGQQVTLSCSPISGHRSVSWYQQTPGQGLQFLFEYFSETQRNKGNFPGRFSGRQFSNSRSEMNVSTLELGDSALYLCASSLVGTEAFFGQGTRLTVV.

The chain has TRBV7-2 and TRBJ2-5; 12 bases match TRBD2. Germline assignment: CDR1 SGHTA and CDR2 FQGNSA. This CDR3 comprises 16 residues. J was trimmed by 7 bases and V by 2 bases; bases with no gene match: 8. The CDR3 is CASSLTGTSGLLTQYF. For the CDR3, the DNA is TGTGCCAGCAGCTTAACCGGGACTAGCGGGTTATTGACCCAGTACTTC.

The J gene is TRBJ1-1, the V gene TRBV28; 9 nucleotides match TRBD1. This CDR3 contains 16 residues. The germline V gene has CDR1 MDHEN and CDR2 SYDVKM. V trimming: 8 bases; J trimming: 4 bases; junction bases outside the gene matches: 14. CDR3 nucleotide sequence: TGTGCCAGCGGCCCTCCGGGACAGGGAGGGGGCACTGAAGCTTTCTTT. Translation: CASGPPGQGGGTEAFF.

CDR3 sequence (DNA): TGTGCCAGCAGCGTAGATCCTGCCTCCTACAATGAGCAGTTCTTC. Translating it yields CASSVDPASYNEQFF. This chain connects TRBV9 to TRBJ2-1; D is ambiguous. The germline CDR1 and CDR2 sequences are SGDLS and YYNGEE. This CDR3 comprises 15 residues. Trimming cost V 0 bases and J 0 bases, with 7 bases left between them. Together with reference TRBV9 and TRBJ2-1, the CDR3 gives the full variable domain: DSGVTQTPKHLITATGQRVTLRCSPRSGDLSVYWYQQSLDQGLQFLIQYYNGEERAKGNILERFSAQQFPDLHSELNLSSLELGDSALYFCASSVDPASYNEQFFGPGTRLTVL.

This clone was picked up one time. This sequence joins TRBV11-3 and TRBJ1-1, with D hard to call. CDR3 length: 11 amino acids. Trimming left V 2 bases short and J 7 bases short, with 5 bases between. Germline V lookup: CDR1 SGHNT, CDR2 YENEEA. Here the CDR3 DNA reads TGTGCCAGCAGCTTAAAGGTTGAAGCTTTCTTT. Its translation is CASSLKVEAFF.

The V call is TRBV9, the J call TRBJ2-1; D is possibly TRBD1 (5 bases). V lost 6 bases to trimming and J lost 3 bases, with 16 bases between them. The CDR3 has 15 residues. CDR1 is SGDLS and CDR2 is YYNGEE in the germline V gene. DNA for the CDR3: TGTGCCAGCAACAGCCGTGGGCAGGGCTACAATGAGCAGTTCTTC. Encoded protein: CASNSRGQGYNEQFF.

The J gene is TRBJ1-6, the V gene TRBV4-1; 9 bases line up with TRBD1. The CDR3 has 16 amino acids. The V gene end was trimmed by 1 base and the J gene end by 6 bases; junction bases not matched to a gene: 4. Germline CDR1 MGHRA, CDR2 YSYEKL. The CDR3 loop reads CASSQAPTGGNSPLHF. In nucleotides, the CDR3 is TGCGCCAGCAGCCAAGCTCCGACAGGGGGTAATTCACCCCTCCACTTT.

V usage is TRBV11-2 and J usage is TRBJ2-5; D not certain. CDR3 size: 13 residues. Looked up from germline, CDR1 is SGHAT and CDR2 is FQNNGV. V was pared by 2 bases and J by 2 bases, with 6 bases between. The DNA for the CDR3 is TGTGCCAGCAGCTTACAAAGGCAAGAGACCCAGTACTTC. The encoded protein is CASSLQRQETQYF.

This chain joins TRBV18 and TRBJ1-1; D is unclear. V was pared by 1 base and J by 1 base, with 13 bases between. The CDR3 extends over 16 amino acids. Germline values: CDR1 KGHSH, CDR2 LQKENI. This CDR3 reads CASSPLTATTNTEAFF. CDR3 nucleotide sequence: TGTGCCAGCTCACCACTAACAGCTACTACGAACACTGAAGCTTTCTTT.

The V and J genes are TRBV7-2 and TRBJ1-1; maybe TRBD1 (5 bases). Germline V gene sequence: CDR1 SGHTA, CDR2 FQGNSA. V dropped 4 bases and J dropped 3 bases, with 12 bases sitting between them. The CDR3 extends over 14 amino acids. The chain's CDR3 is CASSSTGGDTEAFF. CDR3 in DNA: TGTGCCAGCAGCTCTACCGGAGGGGACACTGAAGCTTTCTTT.

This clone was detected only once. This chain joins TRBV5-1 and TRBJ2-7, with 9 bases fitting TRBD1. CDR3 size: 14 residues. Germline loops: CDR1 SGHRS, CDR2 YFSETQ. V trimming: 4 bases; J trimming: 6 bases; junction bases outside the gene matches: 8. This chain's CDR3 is CASSPRTGEAEQYF. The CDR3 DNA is TGCGCCAGCAGCCCGAGGACAGGGGAGGCCGAGCAGTACTTC.

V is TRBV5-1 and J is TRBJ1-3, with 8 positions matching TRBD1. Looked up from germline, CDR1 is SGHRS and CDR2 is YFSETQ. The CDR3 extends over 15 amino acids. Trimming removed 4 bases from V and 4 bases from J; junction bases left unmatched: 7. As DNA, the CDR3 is TGCGCCAGCAGCCCCCTTGGACAGGGAGGAAACACCATATATTTT. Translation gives CASSPLGQGGNTIYF.

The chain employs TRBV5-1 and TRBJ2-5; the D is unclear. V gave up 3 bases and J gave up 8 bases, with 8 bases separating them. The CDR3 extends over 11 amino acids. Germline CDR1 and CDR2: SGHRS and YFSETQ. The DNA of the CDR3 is TGCGCCAGCAGCTCCGAGGCCACCCAGTACTTC. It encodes CASSSEATQYF.

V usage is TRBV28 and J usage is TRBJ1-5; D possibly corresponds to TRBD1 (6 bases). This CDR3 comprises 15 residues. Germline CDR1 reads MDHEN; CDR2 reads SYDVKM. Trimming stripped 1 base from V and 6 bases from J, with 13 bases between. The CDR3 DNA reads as TGTGCCAGCAGTTTATCTCACAGGGTGGGTCAGCCCCAGCATTTT. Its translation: CASSLSHRVGQPQHF. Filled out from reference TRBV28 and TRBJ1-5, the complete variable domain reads DVKVTQSSRYLVKRTGEKVFLECVQDMDHENMFWYRQDPGLGLRLIYFSYDVKMKEKGDIPEGYSVSREKKERFSLILESASTNQTSMYLCASSLSHRVGQPQHFGDGTRLSIL.

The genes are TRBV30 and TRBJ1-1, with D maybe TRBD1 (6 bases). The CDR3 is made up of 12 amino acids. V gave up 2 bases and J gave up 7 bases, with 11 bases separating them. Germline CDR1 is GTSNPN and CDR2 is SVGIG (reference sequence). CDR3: CAWSHGTHEAFF. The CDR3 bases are TGTGCCTGGAGTCACGGGACACATGAAGCTTTCTTT.

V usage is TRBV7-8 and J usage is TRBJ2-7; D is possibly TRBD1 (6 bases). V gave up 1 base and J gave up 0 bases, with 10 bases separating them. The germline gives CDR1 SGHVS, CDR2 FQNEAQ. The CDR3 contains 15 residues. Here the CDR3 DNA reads TGTGCCAGCAGCTTAGTGGGGGCGGCCTCCTACGAGCAGTACTTC. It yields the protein CASSLVGAASYEQYF. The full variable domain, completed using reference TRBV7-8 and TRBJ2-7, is GAGVSQSPRYKVAKRGQDVALRCDPISGHVSLFWYQQALGQGPEFLTYFQNEAQLDKSGLPSDRFFAERPEGSVSTLKIQRTQQEDSAVYLCASSLVGAASYEQYFGPGTRLTVT.

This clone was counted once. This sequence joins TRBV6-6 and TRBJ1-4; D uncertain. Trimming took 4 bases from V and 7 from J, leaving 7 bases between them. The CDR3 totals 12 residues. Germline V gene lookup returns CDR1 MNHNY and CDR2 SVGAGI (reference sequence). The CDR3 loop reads CASSSNGEKLFF. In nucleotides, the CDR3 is TGTGCCAGCAGTTCCAACGGTGAAAAACTGTTTTTT.